The 13 T cell receptor beta chains below come from one sample, sequenced in a study of CD8 T cells in Susac syndrome. An amount of RNA that ranged from roughly 0.5 to 1 ug was reverse transcribed with random hexamers. Via MiXCR, TCRdb re-called the immunoSEQ multiplex PCR reads, giving one row per CDR3 protein. Found here are 210,000 or so distinct CDR3 sequences, 94% of them singletons; the top ten hold about 0.14%. Sequenced sample: CD4+ T cells from PBMCs. The receptors stem from a human donor with Susac syndrome.

V gene TRBV4-3 combines with J gene TRBJ2-2; TRBD1 is a possible D gene (5 bases). Trimming took off 4 bases at V and 4 bases at J, with 16 bases between the two ends. The length of the CDR3 is 16 residues. CDR1 and CDR2 from the germline V gene are LGHNA and YSLEER. The CDR3 protein is CASSRGAGRATGELFF. DNA of the CDR3: TGCGCCAGCAGCCGCGGAGCCGGCAGGGCCACCGGGGAGCTGTTTTTT.

The chain is built from TRBV7-2 and TRBJ2-5; D not certain. V was trimmed by 2 bases and J by 0 bases, leaving 7 bases between them. CDR1 and CDR2 from the germline V gene are SGHTA and FQGNSA. This CDR3 contains 14 residues. The chain's CDR3 is CASSLMVNQETQYF. In DNA, the CDR3 is TGTGCCAGCAGCTTAATGGTGAACCAAGAGACCCAGTACTTC.

The genes are TRBV30 and TRBJ1-2; TRBD1 agrees at 7 bases. Per the germline V gene, CDR1 is GTSNPN and CDR2 is SVGIG (reference sequence). V shed 0 bases and J 8 bases; nucleotides not matched to a gene: 6. The CDR3 is made up of 13 amino acids. CDR3 nucleotide sequence: TGTGCCTGGAGTGTACAGGGACAGTCGGGCTACACCTTC. Encoded protein: CAWSVQGQSGYTF.

The chain uses TRBV18 and TRBJ1-2; weak D call: TRBD1 (5 bases). CDR1 is KGHSH and CDR2 is LQKENI in the germline V gene. The V and J ends lost 1 base and 6 bases respectively, with 15 bases between them. This CDR3 is built from 15 residues. Here the CDR3 reads CASSPLTAGLDGYTF. In nucleotides, the CDR3 is TGTGCCAGCTCACCACTGACAGCAGGGTTGGATGGCTACACCTTC. Based on the CDR3 plus reference TRBV18 and TRBJ1-2, the full variable domain is NAGVMQNPRHLVRRRGQEARLRCSPMKGHSHVYWYRQLPEEGLKFMVYLQKENIIDESGMPKERFSAEFPKEGPSILRIQQVVRGDSAAYFCASSPLTAGLDGYTFGSGTRLTVV.

This clonotype has only one observation. The V gene is TRBV28, the J gene TRBJ1-4; D gene uncertain. The CDR3 extends over 15 amino acids. Germline loops: CDR1 MDHEN, CDR2 SYDVKM. V was cut by 8 bases and J by 5 bases, with 18 bases left in between. Written as DNA, the CDR3 is TGTGCCAGCCGGGAATGGATGAGTAAGAATGAAAAACTGTTTTTT. Its translation is CASREWMSKNEKLFF.

This chain joins TRBV3-1 and TRBJ2-5; D ambiguous. V lost 0 bases and J 4 bases, leaving 12 bases between the germline ends. Germline V gives CDR1 LGHDT, CDR2 YNNKEL (reference sequence). This CDR3 comprises 15 residues. CDR3 sequence: CASSQDPMRRETQYF. The DNA for the CDR3 is TGTGCCAGCAGCCAAGATCCGATGCGTCGAGAGACCCAGTACTTC.

V usage is TRBV20-1 and J usage is TRBJ2-5, with 9 bases lining up with TRBD1. V was pared by 6 bases and J by 5 bases, with 16 bases of the junction left unmatched. CDR3 size: 16 residues. Germline values: CDR1 DFQATT, CDR2 SNEGSKA (reference sequence). CDR3 nucleotide sequence: TGCAGTGCGAAATCGGGACAGGGACGAAGGTTTGAGACCCAGTACTTC. Its translation: CSAKSGQGRRFETQYF.

This chain joins TRBV2 and TRBJ2-7; D not resolved. The CDR3 has 14 residues. Trimming cost V 4 bases and J 5 bases, with 15 bases left between them. Germline V CDR1 and CDR2: SNHLY, FYNNEI. The CDR3: CASSGESLLNEQYF. The DNA for the CDR3 is TGTGCCAGCAGTGGAGAGAGCCTTCTGAACGAGCAGTACTTC.

The chain couples TRBV7-3 to TRBJ1-3; D unclear. The V end was cut by 2 bases, the J end by 0 bases, with 8 bases between. CDR3 length equals 15 residues. From germline, CDR1 is SGHTA and CDR2 FQGTGA. The CDR3, as DNA: TGTGCCAGCAGCTTAGGGCTGACCTCTGGAAACACCATATATTTT. Its protein is CASSLGLTSGNTIYF.

The gene calls are TRBV27 and TRBJ1-5; 9 bases agree with TRBD1. The CDR3 loop spans 18 amino acids. Germline V gives CDR1 MNHEY, CDR2 SMNVEV (reference sequence). V dropped 2 bases and J dropped 1; count of bases not matched to a gene: 9. For the CDR3, the DNA is TGTGCCAGCAGTTTACGGGGCGGACAGGGGTGGAGCAATCAGCCCCAGCATTTT. Its translation is CASSLRGGQGWSNQPQHF.

The V call is TRBV12-3 or TRBV12-4, the J call TRBJ2-2; D remains unclear. Trimming shortened V by 3 bases and J by 4 bases, and 6 bases separated the two germline ends. This CDR3 comprises 13 residues. The CDR3 bases are TGTGCCAGCAGTTTTGAAGGCACCGGGGAGCTGTTTTTT. Translated: CASSFEGTGELFF.

The chain couples TRBV30 to TRBJ2-7, with a possible D match to TRBD2 (6 bases). This CDR3 comprises 16 residues. V dropped 0 bases and J dropped 4 bases, with 19 bases sitting between them. Germline-derived CDR1 and CDR2 are GTSNPN and SVGIG (reference sequence). The DNA of the CDR3 is TGTGCCTGGAGTGTCGGGGGTGTCGCCATACCTTACGAGCAGTACTTC. Its translation: CAWSVGGVAIPYEQYF.

The chain carries TRBV20-1 and TRBJ1-1, with TRBD1 identical over 10 bases. The CDR3 sequence is 14 residues long. Per the germline V gene, CDR1 is DFQATT and CDR2 is SNEGSKA (reference sequence). The CDR3 region has the DNA TGCAGCACCAGACAGGGGGCCCCTTCCCTCGAAGCTTTCTTT. Protein product: CSTRQGAPSLEAFF.